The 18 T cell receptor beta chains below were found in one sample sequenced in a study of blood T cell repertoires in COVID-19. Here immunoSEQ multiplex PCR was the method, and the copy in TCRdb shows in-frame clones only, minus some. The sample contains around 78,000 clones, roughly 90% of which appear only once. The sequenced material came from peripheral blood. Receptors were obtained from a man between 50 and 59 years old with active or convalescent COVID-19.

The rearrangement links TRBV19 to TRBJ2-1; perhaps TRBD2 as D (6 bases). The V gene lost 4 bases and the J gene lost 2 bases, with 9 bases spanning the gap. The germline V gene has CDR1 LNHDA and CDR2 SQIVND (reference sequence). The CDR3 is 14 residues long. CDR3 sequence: CASSKTSPYNEQFF. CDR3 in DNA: TGTGCCAGTAGTAAGACTAGTCCCTACAATGAGCAGTTCTTC. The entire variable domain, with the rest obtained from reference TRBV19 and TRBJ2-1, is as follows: DGGITQSPKYLFRKEGQNVTLSCEQNLNHDAMYWYRQDPGQGLRLIYYSQIVNDFQKGDIAEGYSVSREKKESFPLTVTSAQKNPTAFYLCASSKTSPYNEQFFGPGTRLTVL.

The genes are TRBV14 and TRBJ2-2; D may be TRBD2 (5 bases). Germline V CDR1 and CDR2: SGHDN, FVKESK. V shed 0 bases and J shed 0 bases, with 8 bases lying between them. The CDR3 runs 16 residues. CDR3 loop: CASSQDPGTNTGELFF. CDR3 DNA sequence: TGTGCCAGCAGCCAAGATCCGGGGACGAACACCGGGGAGCTGTTTTTT.

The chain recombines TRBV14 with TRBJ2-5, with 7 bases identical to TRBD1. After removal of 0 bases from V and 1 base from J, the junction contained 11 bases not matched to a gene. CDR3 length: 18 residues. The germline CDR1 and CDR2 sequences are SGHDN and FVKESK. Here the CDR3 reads CASSQDRPGQTSQETQYF. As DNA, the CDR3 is TGTGCCAGCAGCCAAGATCGCCCGGGACAGACCAGCCAAGAGACCCAGTACTTC.

The CDR3 reads CASSTPGQYQPQHF. The CDR3 DNA reads as TGTGCCAGCAGTACCCCGGGACAGTATCAGCCCCAGCATTTT. The chain uses TRBV6-5 and TRBJ1-5; 7 nucleotides match TRBD1. V lost 5 bases, J lost 5 bases, and 6 bases stayed unmatched. The CDR3 extends over 14 amino acids. Germline CDR1 reads MNHEY; CDR2 reads SVGAGI.

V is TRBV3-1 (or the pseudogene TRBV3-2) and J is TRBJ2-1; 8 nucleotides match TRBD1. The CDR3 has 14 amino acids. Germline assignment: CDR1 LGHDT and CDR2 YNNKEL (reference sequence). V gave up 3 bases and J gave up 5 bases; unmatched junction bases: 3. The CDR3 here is CASSQDRVHNEQFF. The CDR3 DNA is TGTGCCAGCAGCCAGGACAGGGTCCACAATGAGCAGTTCTTC.

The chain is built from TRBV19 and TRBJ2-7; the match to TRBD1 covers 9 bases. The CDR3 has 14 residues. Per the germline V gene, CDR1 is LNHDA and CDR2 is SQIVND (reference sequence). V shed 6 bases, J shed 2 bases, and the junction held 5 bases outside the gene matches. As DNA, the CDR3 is TGTGCCAGTAGCCGGGGACAGGGACCCTACGAGCAGTACTTC. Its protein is CASSRGQGPYEQYF.

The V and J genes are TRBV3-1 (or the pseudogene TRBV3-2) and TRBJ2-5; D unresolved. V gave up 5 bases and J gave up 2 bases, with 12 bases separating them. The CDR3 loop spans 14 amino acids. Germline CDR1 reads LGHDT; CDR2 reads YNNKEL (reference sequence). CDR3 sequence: CASSTHQAQETQYF. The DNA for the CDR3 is TGTGCCAGCAGCACCCACCAAGCTCAAGAGACCCAGTACTTC.

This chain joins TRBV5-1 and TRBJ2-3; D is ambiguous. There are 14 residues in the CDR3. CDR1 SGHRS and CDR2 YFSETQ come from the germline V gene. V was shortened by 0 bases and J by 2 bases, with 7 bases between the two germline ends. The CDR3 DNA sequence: TGCGCCAGCAGCTTGGACGGTCTCACAGATACGCAGTATTTT. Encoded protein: CASSLDGLTDTQYF.

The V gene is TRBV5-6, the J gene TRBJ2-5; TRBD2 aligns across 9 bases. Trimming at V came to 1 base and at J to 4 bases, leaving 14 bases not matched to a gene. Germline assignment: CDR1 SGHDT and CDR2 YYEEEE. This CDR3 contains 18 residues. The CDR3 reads CASSLRPYRGLAVETQYF. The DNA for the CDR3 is TGTGCCAGCAGCTTGCGCCCCTACAGGGGACTAGCTGTAGAGACCCAGTACTTC.

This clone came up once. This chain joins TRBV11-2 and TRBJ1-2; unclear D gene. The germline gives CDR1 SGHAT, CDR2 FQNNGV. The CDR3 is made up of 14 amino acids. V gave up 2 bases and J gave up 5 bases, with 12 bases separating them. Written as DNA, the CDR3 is TGTGCCAGCAGCTTATCAGTCCAGATGTATGGCTACACCTTC. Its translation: CASSLSVQMYGYTF.

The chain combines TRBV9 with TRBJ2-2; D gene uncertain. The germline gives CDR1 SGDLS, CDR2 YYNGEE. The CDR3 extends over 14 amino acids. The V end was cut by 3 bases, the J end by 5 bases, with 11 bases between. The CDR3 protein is CASSAPARTGELFF. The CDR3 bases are TGTGCCAGCAGCGCCCCGGCCAGGACCGGGGAGCTGTTTTTT. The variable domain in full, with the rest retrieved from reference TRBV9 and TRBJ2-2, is DSGVTQTPKHLITATGQRVTLRCSPRSGDLSVYWYQQSLDQGLQFLIQYYNGEERAKGNILERFSAQQFPDLHSELNLSSLELGDSALYFCASSAPARTGELFFGEGSRLTVL.

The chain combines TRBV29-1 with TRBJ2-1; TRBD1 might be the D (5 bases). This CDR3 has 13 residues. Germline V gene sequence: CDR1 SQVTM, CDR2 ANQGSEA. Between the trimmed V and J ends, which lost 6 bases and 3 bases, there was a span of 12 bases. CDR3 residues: CSVARQGYNEQFF. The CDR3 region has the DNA TGCAGCGTAGCACGGCAGGGCTACAATGAGCAGTTCTTC.

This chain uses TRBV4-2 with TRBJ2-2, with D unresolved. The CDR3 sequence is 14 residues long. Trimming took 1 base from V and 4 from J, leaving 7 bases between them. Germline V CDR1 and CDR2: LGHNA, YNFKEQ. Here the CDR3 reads CASSQVSFTGELFF. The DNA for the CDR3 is TGTGCCAGCAGCCAAGTAAGCTTCACCGGGGAGCTGTTTTTT.

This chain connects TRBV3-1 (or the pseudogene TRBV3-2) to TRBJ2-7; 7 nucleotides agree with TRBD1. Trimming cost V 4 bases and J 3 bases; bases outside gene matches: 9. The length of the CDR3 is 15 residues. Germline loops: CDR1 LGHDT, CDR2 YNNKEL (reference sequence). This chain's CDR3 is CASSPQGGLFYEQYF. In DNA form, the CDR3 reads TGTGCCAGCAGCCCCCAAGGGGGCCTATTCTACGAGCAGTACTTC.

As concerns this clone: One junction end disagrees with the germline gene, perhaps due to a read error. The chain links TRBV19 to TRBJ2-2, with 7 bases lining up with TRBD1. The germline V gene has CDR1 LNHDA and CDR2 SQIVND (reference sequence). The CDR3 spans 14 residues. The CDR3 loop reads CVSRGTANTGELFF. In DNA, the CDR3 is TGTGTCAGTAGGGGGACAGCGAACACCGGGGAGCTGTTTTTT.

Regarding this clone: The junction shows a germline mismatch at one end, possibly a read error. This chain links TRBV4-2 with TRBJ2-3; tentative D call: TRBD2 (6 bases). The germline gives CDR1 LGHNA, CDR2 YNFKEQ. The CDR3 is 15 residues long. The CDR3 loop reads CASTQRDSQGDTQYF. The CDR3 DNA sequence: TGTGCCAGCACCCAACGGGACTCCCAAGGAGATACGCAGTATTTT.

CDR3 sequence (DNA): TGTGCCAGCAGCCCGAATCCCGGGACTGGAAACACCGGGGAGCTGTTTTTT. Translating gives CASSPNPGTGNTGELFF. The genes are TRBV5-4 and TRBJ2-2, with D tentatively TRBD2 (6 bases). CDR1 SGHNT and CDR2 YYREEE come from the germline V gene (reference sequence). V was pared by 4 bases and J by 2 bases, with 18 bases between. The length of the CDR3 is 17 residues.

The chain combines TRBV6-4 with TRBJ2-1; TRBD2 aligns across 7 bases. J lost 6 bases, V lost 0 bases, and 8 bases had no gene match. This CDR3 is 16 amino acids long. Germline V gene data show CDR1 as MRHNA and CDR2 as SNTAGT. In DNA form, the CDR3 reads TGTGCCAGCAGTGACTCGAGTCGGGGGAGGGCCAATGAGCAGTTCTTC. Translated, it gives CASSDSSRGRANEQFF.